These 32 T cell receptor beta chains came from one sample sequenced in a study of vaccination effects on CD4 cells after COVID-19. What these receptors recognize is not known. Generated by immunoSEQ multiplex PCR, the TCRdb table keeps only in-frame clones and is missing some. Altogether approximately 45,000 clones are present, roughly 76% being singletons, with the ten largest covering about 10%. Following culture for under 12 days, CD4+ T cells were isolated. Specimen: CD4+ T cells from PBMCs cultured without peptide, collected before COVID-19 vaccination. The receptor source for this set is a human donor who had a prior SARS-CoV-2 infection.

The chain has TRBV6-5 and TRBJ1-5; the D gene is possibly TRBD1 (6 bases). The length of the CDR3 is 15 residues. V lost 6 bases and J lost 7, with 19 bases in between. The germline CDR1 and CDR2 sequences are MNHEY and SVGAGI. The CDR3 loop is CASRTGTRVAQPQHF. In DNA form, the CDR3 reads TGTGCCAGCAGAACCGGGACACGGGTGGCGCAGCCCCAGCATTTT.

The rearrangement joins TRBV9 to TRBJ1-1; TRBD1 aligns across 8 bases. This CDR3 spans 14 amino acids. The germline CDR1 and CDR2 sequences are SGDLS and YYNGEE. V shed 3 bases and J 1 base; nucleotides not matched to a gene: 2. CDR3 in DNA: TGTGCCAGCAGCGCAACAGGGGGGAACACTGAAGCTTTCTTT. Translated, it gives CASSATGGNTEAFF.

This chain joins TRBV4-3 and TRBJ2-3; no clear D gene. There are 14 residues in the CDR3. Looked up from germline, CDR1 is LGHNA and CDR2 is YSLEER. V lost 2 bases to trimming and J lost 1 base, with 7 bases between them. CDR3: CASSQSIGTDTQYF. The CDR3 coding sequence is TGCGCCAGCAGCCAATCCATCGGCACAGATACGCAGTATTTT.

This clone was observed a few times. J is TRBJ1-1 and V is TRBV19, with D unresolved. The ends were cut back, 1 base at V and 7 bases at J, with 4 bases in the middle. Germline V CDR1 and CDR2: LNHDA, SQIVND (reference sequence). This CDR3 contains 11 residues. The chain's CDR3 is CASSIGGEAFF. The CDR3 DNA reads TGTGCCAGTAGTATAGGAGGTGAAGCTTTCTTT.

This sequence joins TRBV6-1 and TRBJ1-5; no clear D. Per germline, CDR1 MNHNS and CDR2 SASEGT. V shed 2 bases and J shed 5 bases, with 10 bases lying between them. The CDR3 consists of 14 residues. CDR3 region: CASSELGSDQPQHF. The CDR3 DNA reads TGTGCCAGCAGTGAATTGGGGTCTGATCAGCCCCAGCATTTT.

The gene calls are TRBV11-2 and TRBJ2-7; 8 positions agree with TRBD1. The CDR3 loop spans 14 amino acids. V lost 1 base and J lost 2; bases outside the gene matches: 1. Germline V gene data show CDR1 as SGHAT and CDR2 as FQNNGV. The CDR3 spells CASSLVQGAYEQYF. Here the CDR3 DNA reads TGTGCCAGCAGCTTAGTACAGGGGGCCTACGAGCAGTACTTC.

The chain employs TRBV5-1 and TRBJ2-1, with no clear D. The germline CDR1 and CDR2 sequences are SGHRS and YFSETQ. V dropped 4 bases and J dropped 3 bases, with 8 bases sitting between them. This CDR3 spans 13 amino acids. The DNA of the CDR3 is TGCGCCAGCAGCACTACCGGCTACAATGAGCAGTTCTTC. It translates to CASSTTGYNEQFF.

The rearrangement uses TRBV3-1 (or the pseudogene TRBV3-2) and TRBJ1-4; no reliable D call. The germline gives CDR1 LGHDT, CDR2 YNNKEL (reference sequence). V was trimmed by 3 bases and J by 6 bases, leaving 8 bases between them. This CDR3 spans 13 amino acids. CDR3 in DNA: TGTGCCAGCAGCCACAGAGGAGATGAAAAACTGTTTTTT. Translated, it gives CASSHRGDEKLFF.

The chain has TRBV6-2 or TRBV6-3 and TRBJ2-7; 11 bases are a match to TRBD2. The CDR3 consists of 14 residues. The J segment lost 2 bases and the V segment lost 5 bases, leaving 2 bases of the junction unmatched. In germline, CDR1 is MNHEY, CDR2 SVGEGT. The CDR3 spells CASSLSGGAYEQYF. CDR3 nucleotides: TGTGCCAGCAGTCTTAGCGGGGGGGCCTACGAGCAGTACTTC.

The J gene is TRBJ1-1, the V gene TRBV3-1 (or the pseudogene TRBV3-2); unclear D gene. Looked up from germline, CDR1 is LGHDT and CDR2 is YNNKEL (reference sequence). Between the trimmed V and J ends, which lost 3 bases and 2 bases, there was a span of 10 bases. The CDR3 is 14 amino acids. CDR3 bases: TGTGCCAGCAGCCAGGGTTGGATTAACACTGAAGCTTTCTTT. Encoded protein: CASSQGWINTEAFF.

The rearrangement uses TRBV19 and TRBJ1-6, with D hard to call. Trimming shortened V by 3 bases and J by 10 bases, and 10 bases separated the two germline ends. Germline CDR1 reads LNHDA; CDR2 reads SQIVND (reference sequence). The CDR3 extends over 13 amino acids. The CDR3 reads CASSIKGESPLHF. In nucleotides, the CDR3 is TGTGCCAGTAGTATTAAGGGTGAGTCACCCCTCCACTTT.

This chain links TRBV2 with TRBJ2-1, with D uncertain. The CDR3 consists of 10 residues. Between the trimmed V and J ends, which lost 7 bases and 9 bases, there was a span of 7 bases. Germline V gives CDR1 SNHLY, CDR2 FYNNEI. The CDR3 DNA reads as TGTGCCAGCAAATTGGCTGAGCAGTTCTTC. Translation gives CASKLAEQFF.

The chain joins TRBV5-6 to TRBJ1-3; no clear D gene. Germline-derived CDR1 and CDR2 are SGHDT and YYEEEE. V lost 0 bases and J lost 5, with 6 bases in between. The CDR3 covers 13 residues. As DNA, the CDR3 is TGTGCCAGCAGCTTGGGACAAAGAAACACCATATATTTT. Translated: CASSLGQRNTIYF.

The rearrangement joins TRBV24-1 to TRBJ2-2, with TRBD2 matching over 7 bases. The CDR3 sequence is 17 residues long. Trimming took 3 bases from V and 7 from J; bases not matched to a gene: 13. The germline CDR1 and CDR2 sequences are KGHDR and SFDVKD. CDR3 residues: CATSDPPGGKSGGELFF. The CDR3 DNA follows: TGTGCCACCAGTGATCCCCCCGGGGGGAAGTCAGGCGGGGAGCTGTTTTTT.

The chain is built from TRBV19 and TRBJ2-3; 9 bases match TRBD2. V shed 2 bases, J shed 5 bases, and the junction held 8 bases outside the gene matches. The CDR3 loop spans 16 amino acids. Germline values: CDR1 LNHDA, CDR2 SQIVND (reference sequence). The CDR3 DNA follows: TGTGCCAGTAGTATATTTGCGGGGGGGCCAGTAGATACGCAGTATTTT. Its translation: CASSIFAGGPVDTQYF.

The gene calls are TRBV6-2 or TRBV6-3 and TRBJ1-1, with D unclear. This CDR3 has 14 residues. V was clipped by 3 bases and J by 0 bases, with 8 bases between them. The germline CDR1 and CDR2 sequences are MNHEY and SVGEGT. CDR3 region: CASSYGLLNTEAFF. CDR3 DNA: TGTGCCAGCAGTTATGGCCTCCTGAACACTGAAGCTTTCTTT.

CDR3 in DNA: TGTGCCAGCAGCGAACTGGGTGGGGGGCCCAATGAGCAGTTCTTC. This gives the protein CASSELGGGPNEQFF. The rearrangement uses TRBV5-6 and TRBJ2-1; D is tentatively TRBD1 or TRBD2 (6 bases each). Trimming cost V 4 bases and J 6 bases, with 17 bases left between them. CDR1 and CDR2 from the germline V gene are SGHDT and YYEEEE. This CDR3 is 15 amino acids long.

The chain is built from TRBV4-3 and TRBJ2-7; a possible D gene is TRBD1 (6 bases). Trimming cost V 6 bases and J 1 base, with 13 bases left between them. CDR1 LGHNA and CDR2 YSLEER come from the germline V gene. The CDR3 sequence is 14 residues long. The CDR3 spells CASSPDSFSYEQYF. The DNA for the CDR3 is TGCGCCAGCAGTCCGGACAGTTTTTCCTACGAGCAGTACTTC.

This clone has a handful of counts. This chain links TRBV30 with TRBJ1-2, with TRBD1 identical over 11 bases. The V and J ends lost 1 base and 6 bases, in that order; junction bases with no gene match: 1. Germline V gene data show CDR1 as GTSNPN and CDR2 as SVGIG (reference sequence). The CDR3 consists of 13 residues. The DNA for the CDR3 is TGTGCCTGGAGTGCGGGACAGGGGGATGGCTACACCTTC. It translates to CAWSAGQGDGYTF. Variable domain in full (rest from reference TRBV30 and TRBJ1-2): SQTIHQWPATLVQPVGSPLSLECTVEGTSNPNLYWYRQAAGRGLQLLFYSVGIGQISSEVPQNLSASRPQDRQFILSSKKLLLSDSGFYLCAWSAGQGDGYTFGSGTRLTVV.

V and J are TRBV30 and TRBJ1-6; 8 nucleotides agree with TRBD1. The J segment lost 5 bases and the V segment lost 1 base, leaving 10 bases of the junction unmatched. The CDR3 length is 17 residues. CDR1 GTSNPN and CDR2 SVGIG come from the germline V gene (reference sequence). The CDR3: CAWSGTGIRGNNSPLHF. The CDR3 nucleotides are TGTGCCTGGAGTGGGACAGGGATCCGTGGAAATAATTCACCCCTCCACTTT.

The chain couples TRBV24-1 to TRBJ2-7; 10 nucleotides line up with TRBD1. The length of the CDR3 is 12 residues. Trimming cost V 9 bases and J 6 bases; bases outside gene matches: 4. Germline CDR1 reads KGHDR; CDR2 reads SFDVKD. This CDR3 is CATGDRGGEQYF. Here the CDR3 DNA reads TGTGCCACCGGGGACAGGGGTGGCGAGCAGTACTTC.

V gene TRBV5-4 combines with J gene TRBJ2-3; the D is unclear. This CDR3 is built from 14 residues. Between the trimmed V and J ends, which lost 4 bases and 0 bases, there was a span of 9 bases. Germline CDR1 and CDR2: SGHNT and YYREEE (reference sequence). CDR3 bases: TGTGCCAGCAGCACTACAGTTAGCACAGATACGCAGTATTTT. It specifies CASSTTVSTDTQYF.

The CDR3 DNA reads TGTGCCAGCACTCGGGAGGGCACAGATACGCAGTATTTT. This encodes CASTREGTDTQYF. V is TRBV2 and J is TRBJ2-3; 7 bases line up with TRBD2. Trimming cost V 7 bases and J 1 base; bases outside gene matches: 2. The CDR3 consists of 13 residues. Germline V gene sequence: CDR1 SNHLY, CDR2 FYNNEI.

This chain connects TRBV7-2 to TRBJ2-7; D is uncertain. Germline-derived CDR1 and CDR2 are SGHTA and FQGNSA. V was shortened by 1 base and J by 6 bases, with 10 bases between the two germline ends. There are 13 residues in the CDR3. The CDR3 DNA reads as TGTGCCAGCAGCTTAGGGGGAACGTCCGAGCAGTACTTC. Translated: CASSLGGTSEQYF.

This clone has just one count. The chain carries TRBV27 and TRBJ1-6; D remains unclear. This CDR3 is built from 16 residues. The germline V gene has CDR1 MNHEY and CDR2 SMNVEV (reference sequence). V gave up 2 bases and J gave up 2 bases, with 10 bases separating them. The DNA for the CDR3 is TGTGCCAGCAGTTTAACTGGGCAGACCTATAATTCACCCCTCCACTTT. Its protein is CASSLTGQTYNSPLHF.

This sequence joins TRBV19 and TRBJ1-5, with D maybe TRBD1 (5 bases). Looked up from germline, CDR1 is LNHDA and CDR2 is SQIVND (reference sequence). The CDR3 runs to 14 residues. V lost 1 base and J lost 9, with 13 bases in between. CDR3 in DNA: TGTGCCAGTAGTATAGGCAGGGACTTTCGGCCCCAGCATTTT. This translates into CASSIGRDFRPQHF.

This CDR3 reads CASSFAGAQSYGYTF. The DNA for the CDR3 is TGTGCCAGCAGCTTTGCAGGGGCGCAGAGCTATGGCTACACCTTC. The chain couples TRBV2 to TRBJ1-2, with D possibly being TRBD1 (6 bases). CDR1 is SNHLY and CDR2 is FYNNEI in the germline V gene. This CDR3 has 15 amino acids. Trimming removed 6 bases from V and 4 bases from J, with 18 bases in between. Full variable domain (rest looked up from reference TRBV2 and TRBJ1-2): EPEVTQTPSHQVTQMGQEVILRCVPISNHLYFYWYRQILGQKVEFLVSFYNNEISEKSEIFDDQFSVERPDGSNFTLKIRSTKLEDSAMYFCASSFAGAQSYGYTFGSGTRLTVV.

The chain is built from TRBV25-1 and TRBJ1-1, with 8 bases lining up with TRBD1. CDR3 size: 17 residues. Trimming removed 6 bases from V and 1 base from J; junction bases left unmatched: 13. Germline assignment: CDR1 MGHDK and CDR2 SYGVNS. The CDR3 is CASSGLGRTGRNTEAFF. In DNA, the CDR3 is TGTGCCAGCAGCGGCCTTGGTAGGACAGGGAGGAACACTGAAGCTTTCTTT.

The V gene is TRBV6-1, the J gene TRBJ2-3, with D perhaps being TRBD1 or TRBD2 (6 bases each). CDR1 MNHNS and CDR2 SASEGT come from the germline V gene. The CDR3 has 15 residues. V was cut by 1 base and J by 1 base, with 9 bases left in between. The CDR3 DNA follows: TGTGCCAGCAGTGAAGAGAGGGGGGGCACAGATACGCAGTATTTT. It yields the protein CASSEERGGTDTQYF.

The V gene is TRBV7-9, the J gene TRBJ1-4; D is undetermined. V was pared by 5 bases and J by 1 base, with 5 bases between. CDR1 and CDR2 (germline): SEHNR, FQNEAQ (reference sequence). The CDR3 runs 13 residues. The CDR3 DNA sequence: TGTGCCAGCAGCCGAGTAACTAATGAAAAACTGTTTTTT. Its translation is CASSRVTNEKLFF. Together with reference TRBV7-9 and TRBJ1-4, the CDR3 gives the full variable domain: DTGVSQNPRHKITKRGQNVTFRCDPISEHNRLYWYRQTLGQGPEFLTYFQNEAQLEKSRLLSDRFSAERPKGSFSTLEIQRTEQGDSAMYLCASSRVTNEKLFFGSGTQLSVL.

This rearrangement joins TRBV6-1 to TRBJ1-2, with 9 bases that match TRBD1. J gave up 9 bases and V 2 bases, and 10 bases lay outside the gene matches. CDR1 and CDR2 from the germline V gene are MNHNS and SASEGT. The CDR3 spans 15 residues. This chain's CDR3 is CASSESHGQGYRYTF. The CDR3 DNA follows: TGTGCCAGCAGTGAAAGTCACGGACAGGGGTATCGCTACACCTTC.

This chain uses TRBV20-1 with TRBJ2-7; possible D gene TRBD2, 7 bases. CDR3 size: 10 residues. CDR1 is DFQATT and CDR2 is SNEGSKA in the germline V gene (reference sequence). With 6 bases removed from V and 7 bases from J, the gap between germline ends came to 10 bases. The CDR3 reads CSARGGEQYF. The DNA for the CDR3 is TGCAGTGCCAGGGGAGGGGAGCAGTACTTC.